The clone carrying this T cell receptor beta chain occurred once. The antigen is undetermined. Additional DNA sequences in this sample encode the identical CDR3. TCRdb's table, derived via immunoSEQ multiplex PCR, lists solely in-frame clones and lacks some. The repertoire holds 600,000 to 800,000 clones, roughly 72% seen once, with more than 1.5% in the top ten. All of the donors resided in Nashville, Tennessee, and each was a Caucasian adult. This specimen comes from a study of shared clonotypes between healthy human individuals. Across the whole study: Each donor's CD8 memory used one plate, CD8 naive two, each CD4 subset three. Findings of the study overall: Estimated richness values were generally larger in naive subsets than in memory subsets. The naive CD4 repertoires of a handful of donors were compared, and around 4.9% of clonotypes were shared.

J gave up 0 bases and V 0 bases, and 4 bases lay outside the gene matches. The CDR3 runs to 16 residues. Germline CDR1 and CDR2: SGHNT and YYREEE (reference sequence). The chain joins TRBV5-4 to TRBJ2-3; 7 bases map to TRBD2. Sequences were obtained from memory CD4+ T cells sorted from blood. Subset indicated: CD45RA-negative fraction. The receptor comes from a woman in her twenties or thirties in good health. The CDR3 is CASSLGGGGSTDTQYF. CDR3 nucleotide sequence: TGTGCCAGCAGCTTGGGAGGCGGGGGTAGCACAGATACGCAGTATTTT.